These 31 T cell receptor beta chains share one sample of origin, sequenced in a study of T cell changes during pregnancy in multiple sclerosis. Sequencing was performed with immunoSEQ multiplex PCR; in TCRdb, only in-frame clones are kept and a portion is missing. The sample records tens of thousands of clones, about nine tenths being singletons. This specimen was CD4+ T cells from peripheral blood mononuclear cells, taken in the first trimester of pregnancy. The source of these receptors is a female donor with multiple sclerosis, enrolled in a pregnancy study.

V is TRBV14 and J is TRBJ2-1; 11 bases map to TRBD2. This CDR3 region has 18 residues. With 2 bases clipped from V and 5 bases from J, the junction kept 11 bases outside the gene matches. Per the germline V gene, CDR1 is SGHDN and CDR2 is FVKESK. As DNA, the CDR3 is TGTGCCAGCAGCCAAAGATCGTTAGCGGGAGGGAACGACAATGAGCAGTTCTTC. Amino acids: CASSQRSLAGGNDNEQFF.

The chain couples TRBV19 to TRBJ2-1; weak D call: TRBD1 (5 bases). CDR1 is LNHDA, CDR2 SQIVND, per germline (reference sequence). V lost 5 bases and J lost 4, with 21 bases in between. This CDR3 contains 17 residues. CDR3 DNA sequence: TGTGCCAGTAGTCCCCCAGGGAAGGCCTCCGGGTACAATGAGCAGTTCTTC. This translates into CASSPPGKASGYNEQFF.

The chain employs TRBV25-1 and TRBJ1-2, with a weak D call TRBD1 (6 bases). CDR3 length equals 16 residues. Trimming took 0 bases from V and 8 from J, leaving 19 bases between them. Germline V gene lookup returns CDR1 MGHDK and CDR2 SYGVNS. As DNA, the CDR3 is TGTGCCAGCAGTGAATATTGGGCAGGGTGGGGGCTCGGCTACACCTTC. Protein sequence: CASSEYWAGWGLGYTF.

The rearrangement uses TRBV15 and TRBJ2-4; 7 bases fit TRBD1. V shed 0 bases, J shed 2 bases, and the junction held 4 bases outside the gene matches. Looked up from germline, CDR1 is LNHNV and CDR2 is YYDKDF (reference sequence). This CDR3 comprises 16 residues. Here the CDR3 DNA reads TGTGCCACCAGCAGAGACAGGGGGTGGACCAAAAACATTCAGTACTTC. Translating gives CATSRDRGWTKNIQYF.

The genes are TRBV11-3 and TRBJ2-7, with TRBD1 matching 9 bases. V shed 5 bases, J shed 4 bases, and the junction held 15 bases outside the gene matches. The CDR3 runs to 17 residues. CDR1 is SGHNT, CDR2 YENEEA, per germline. Here the CDR3 reads CASSLNPTGQGPYEQYF. The CDR3, as DNA: TGTGCCAGCAGCCTGAATCCCACGGGACAGGGTCCTTACGAGCAGTACTTC. Combining the CDR3 with reference TRBV11-3 and TRBJ2-7 gives the whole variable domain EAGVVQSPRYKIIEKKQPVAFWCNPISGHNTLYWYLQNLGQGPELLIRYENEEAVDDSQLPKDRFSAERLKGVDSTLKIQPAELGDSAVYLCASSLNPTGQGPYEQYFGPGTRLTVT.

The chain links TRBV9 to TRBJ2-2, with a tentative D call TRBD1 (5 bases). V lost 4 bases, J lost 5 bases, and 9 bases lay in between. Germline V lookup: CDR1 SGDLS, CDR2 YYNGEE. There are 13 residues in the CDR3. CDR3 DNA: TGTGCCAGCAGCTCACAGGTTACCGGGGAGCTGTTTTTT. It encodes CASSSQVTGELFF.

The chain combines TRBV5-1 with TRBJ1-1; 7 bases fit TRBD1. Germline lookup yields CDR1 SGHRS and CDR2 YFSETQ. The CDR3 is 13 amino acids. The junction had 6 bases not matched to a gene; V was cut back by 6 bases and J by 4 bases. The CDR3 nucleotides read TGCGCCAGCAAGGAAGGGGGCGGCACTGAAGCTTTCTTT. It yields the protein CASKEGGGTEAFF.

The J gene is TRBJ2-2, the V gene TRBV28; D call uncertain. Trimming left V 5 bases short and J 4 bases short, with 17 bases between. The CDR3 is made up of 16 amino acids. Germline V gene lookup returns CDR1 MDHEN and CDR2 SYDVKM. The DNA for the CDR3 is TGTGCCAGCAGTCCTTACCCCAGGATTAGCACCGGGGAGCTGTTTTTT. It codes for CASSPYPRISTGELFF.

V usage is TRBV19 and J usage is TRBJ2-7; possible D gene TRBD2, 6 bases. The CDR3 has 15 residues. The V and J ends lost 6 bases and 6 bases respectively, with 21 bases between them. The germline V gene encodes CDR1 LNHDA and CDR2 SQIVND (reference sequence). The CDR3 DNA reads TGTGCCAGTAGAAATCCGGGCGGGGCGCGAGGCGAGCAGTACTTC. This gives the protein CASRNPGGARGEQYF.

This chain uses TRBV28 with TRBJ2-7; possibly TRBD1 for D (5 bases). CDR3 size: 13 residues. V was cut by 6 bases and J by 4 bases, with 13 bases left in between. Germline CDR1 MDHEN, CDR2 SYDVKM. CDR3 DNA: TGTGCCAGCAGAGTGCAGGGCCCGTACGAGCAGTACTTC. Protein product: CASRVQGPYEQYF.

The chain links TRBV5-1 to TRBJ2-5; TRBD2 matches at 7 bases. Germline CDR1 and CDR2: SGHRS and YFSETQ. The CDR3 loop spans 15 amino acids. The V segment lost 1 base and the J segment 2 bases; nucleotides outside the gene matches: 5. The CDR3 region has the DNA TGCGCCAGCAGCTTGACCGGGACTATACAAGAGACCCAGTACTTC. Protein product: CASSLTGTIQETQYF.

The chain has TRBV6-6 and TRBJ2-3; D perhaps matches TRBD1 (6 bases). V dropped 4 bases and J dropped 2 bases, with 13 bases sitting between them. From germline, CDR1 is MNHNY and CDR2 SVGAGI (reference sequence). The CDR3 covers 15 residues. CDR3 loop: CASSWDTSPTDTQYF. In nucleotides, the CDR3 is TGTGCCAGCAGTTGGGACACTTCTCCCACAGATACGCAGTATTTT.

This clone came up once. CDR3 DNA sequence: TGTGCCAGCAGCCCCCTCCGAACCCCCGGTGAAAAACTGTTTTTT. It encodes CASSPLRTPGEKLFF. The chain recombines TRBV7-2 with TRBJ1-4; D unclear. This CDR3 spans 15 amino acids. Germline V gene sequence: CDR1 SGHTA, CDR2 FQGNSA. V dropped 5 bases and J dropped 7 bases, with 17 bases sitting between them. The variable domain in full, with the rest retrieved from reference TRBV7-2 and TRBJ1-4, is GAGVSQSPSNKVTEKGKDVELRCDPISGHTALYWYRQSLGQGLEFLIYFQGNSAPDKSGLPSDRFSAERTGGSVSTLTIQRTQQEDSAVYLCASSPLRTPGEKLFFGSGTQLSVL.

The rearrangement links TRBV28 to TRBJ1-1, with D possibly matching TRBD1 (5 bases). V lost 2 bases and J 4 bases, leaving 14 bases between the germline ends. CDR3 length equals 15 residues. Germline V gene sequence: CDR1 MDHEN, CDR2 SYDVKM. In DNA form, the CDR3 reads TGTGCCAGCAGTTTAACCGGGGGTGTGGGCACTGAAGCTTTCTTT. Its protein product is CASSLTGGVGTEAFF. The full variable domain, completed using reference TRBV28 and TRBJ1-1, is DVKVTQSSRYLVKRTGEKVFLECVQDMDHENMFWYRQDPGLGLRLIYFSYDVKMKEKGDIPEGYSVSREKKERFSLILESASTNQTSMYLCASSLTGGVGTEAFFGQGTRLTVV.

The chain combines TRBV6-6 with TRBJ2-4; 9 nucleotides match TRBD1. Germline CDR1 MNHNY, CDR2 SVGAGI (reference sequence). V shed 8 bases, J shed 1 base, and the junction held 9 bases outside the gene matches. The CDR3 runs 16 residues. CDR3 residues: CASVRTGAGAKNIQYF. The CDR3 nucleotides read TGTGCCAGCGTCCGGACAGGGGCTGGGGCCAAAAACATTCAGTACTTC.

V usage is TRBV14 and J usage is TRBJ2-1; 9 bases are a match to TRBD1. With 1 base clipped from V and 2 bases from J, the junction kept 6 bases outside the gene matches. CDR1 SGHDN and CDR2 FVKESK come from the germline V gene. The CDR3 is made up of 17 amino acids. This CDR3 reads CASSQAGRTGAYNEQFF. CDR3 in DNA: TGTGCCAGCAGCCAAGCAGGCAGGACAGGGGCCTACAATGAGCAGTTCTTC.

The rearrangement links TRBV28 to TRBJ2-1, with D hard to call. The CDR3 extends over 13 amino acids. Trimming cost V 7 bases and J 4 bases, with 11 bases left between them. CDR1 and CDR2 from the germline V gene are MDHEN and SYDVKM. CDR3 bases: TGTGCCAGCACTCATTTAGTATACAATGAGCAGTTCTTC. It specifies CASTHLVYNEQFF.

The chain links TRBV6-5 to TRBJ1-1; D possibly corresponds to TRBD1 (6 bases). The CDR3 consists of 13 residues. Deletions cut 7 bases from V and 5 bases from J, with 14 bases between. Germline CDR1 MNHEY, CDR2 SVGAGI. The CDR3 DNA follows: TGTGCCAGCATCCCGACAGGTTGGACTGAAGCTTTCTTT. Encoded protein: CASIPTGWTEAFF.

This chain links TRBV5-4 with TRBJ2-7, with TRBD1 matching 9 bases. Germline V CDR1 and CDR2: SGHNT, YYREEE (reference sequence). Losses at the gene ends were 4 bases for V and 3 bases for J; bases not matched to a gene: 5. This CDR3 spans 14 amino acids. Written as DNA, the CDR3 is TGTGCCAGCAGCCACCCGGGACAGGGCTACGAGCAGTACTTC. As protein: CASSHPGQGYEQYF. Complete variable domain (other parts from reference TRBV5-4 and TRBJ2-7): ETGVTQSPTHLIKTRGQQVTLRCSSQSGHNTVSWYQQALGQGPQFIFQYYREEENGRGNFPPRFSGLQFPNYSSELNVNALELDDSALYLCASSHPGQGYEQYFGPGTRLTVT.

CDR3 in DNA: TGCAGCGTTGAGGGGGGGCTAAACACTGAAGCTTTCTTT. Protein: CSVEGGLNTEAFF. The rearrangement uses TRBV29-1 and TRBJ1-1; tentative D call: TRBD1 (6 bases). This CDR3 has 13 residues. V shed 3 bases and J shed 2 bases, with 10 bases lying between them. CDR1 and CDR2 (germline): SQVTM, ANQGSEA.

This chain uses TRBV7-9 with TRBJ2-5; D perhaps matches TRBD2 (5 bases). Between the trimmed V and J ends, which lost 6 bases and 5 bases, there was a span of 13 bases. CDR1 SEHNR and CDR2 FQNEAQ come from the germline V gene (reference sequence). The CDR3 consists of 13 residues. The CDR3 loop reads CASRSNGVETQYF. DNA for the CDR3: TGTGCCAGCAGATCAAACGGGGTTGAGACCCAGTACTTC.

This chain links TRBV30 with TRBJ1-1; 7 bases fit TRBD1. The length of the CDR3 is 16 residues. The V gene end was trimmed by 1 base and the J gene end by 0 bases; junction bases not matched to a gene: 8. CDR1 is GTSNPN and CDR2 is SVGIG in the germline V gene (reference sequence). CDR3 coding DNA: TGTGCCTGGAGTGACAGGGGACTTCCCATGAACACTGAAGCTTTCTTT. Encoded protein: CAWSDRGLPMNTEAFF.

This chain joins TRBV19 and TRBJ1-5, with 10 bases that match TRBD1. Germline CDR1 reads LNHDA; CDR2 reads SQIVND (reference sequence). V gave up 4 bases and J gave up 0 bases; unmatched junction bases: 6. The CDR3 is made up of 17 amino acids. The chain's CDR3 is CASSKRDRGYSNQPQHF. CDR3 DNA sequence: TGTGCCAGTAGTAAAAGGGACAGGGGATATAGCAATCAGCCCCAGCATTTT. The entire variable domain, with the rest obtained from reference TRBV19 and TRBJ1-5, is as follows: DGGITQSPKYLFRKEGQNVTLSCEQNLNHDAMYWYRQDPGQGLRLIYYSQIVNDFQKGDIAEGYSVSREKKESFPLTVTSAQKNPTAFYLCASSKRDRGYSNQPQHFGDGTRLSIL.

The V and J genes are TRBV7-8 and TRBJ2-1, with 14 bases matching TRBD2. The V and J ends lost 6 bases and 0 bases, in that order; junction bases with no gene match: 10. Germline V gives CDR1 SGHVS, CDR2 FQNEAQ. The CDR3 spans 19 residues. The DNA of the CDR3 is TGTGCCAGCAGAGAGGGGACTAGCGGGAGTCAAGGCTCCTACAATGAGCAGTTCTTC. Protein product: CASREGTSGSQGSYNEQFF.

CDR3 DNA: TGCGCCAGCAGCTTGGGACAGGCATCCACTCACGAGCAGTACTTC. Residues: CASSLGQASTHEQYF. The chain has TRBV5-1 and TRBJ2-7, with D perhaps TRBD1 (6 bases). V dropped 0 bases and J dropped 5 bases, with 15 bases sitting between them. This CDR3 is 15 amino acids long. CDR1 and CDR2 from the germline V gene are SGHRS and YFSETQ.

The genes are TRBV19 and TRBJ1-3; 7 bases line up with TRBD1. The CDR3 spans 16 residues. Germline V lookup: CDR1 LNHDA, CDR2 SQIVND (reference sequence). The trim removed 3 bases at V and 0 bases at J, leaving 5 bases unmatched. As DNA, the CDR3 is TGTGCCAGTAGTATCCTGGGACAGAGCTCTGGAAACACCATATATTTT. Encoded protein: CASSILGQSSGNTIYF.

In nucleotides, the CDR3 is TGTGCCAGCAGCCAAGATACTCTAGCGGGGTCCGCAGAGACCCAGTACTTC. As protein: CASSQDTLAGSAETQYF. The J gene is TRBJ2-5, the V gene TRBV4-2; the match to TRBD2 covers 9 bases. Germline CDR1 LGHNA, CDR2 YNFKEQ. This CDR3 is 17 amino acids long. The V and J ends lost 0 bases and 4 bases, in that order; junction bases with no gene match: 9.

DNA for the CDR3: TGTGCCAGCAGCTTAGTCGGGGGGCGCGGTGGAAACACCATATATTTT. Translation gives CASSLVGGRGGNTIYF. The chain has TRBV7-2 and TRBJ1-3, with TRBD1 as a possible D gene (6 bases). V was trimmed by 1 base and J by 3 bases, leaving 13 bases between them. This CDR3 spans 16 amino acids. Germline lookup yields CDR1 SGHTA and CDR2 FQGNSA.

The rearrangement joins TRBV6-1 to TRBJ1-3; D uncertain. This CDR3 has 15 amino acids. Per the germline V gene, CDR1 is MNHNS and CDR2 is SASEGT. Trimming took off 1 base at V and 2 bases at J, with 9 bases between the two ends. CDR3 sequence reads: CASSEGGMPGNTIYF. In DNA form, the CDR3 reads TGTGCCAGCAGTGAAGGAGGTATGCCTGGAAACACCATATATTTT.

The V and J genes are TRBV11-2 and TRBJ2-2; D is perhaps TRBD1 (5 bases). V lost 6 bases, J lost 6 bases, and 17 bases lay in between. Germline V CDR1 and CDR2: SGHAT, FQNNGV. The CDR3 contains 15 residues. CDR3 residues: CASSQLGRLAGELFF. The DNA for the CDR3 is TGTGCCAGCAGTCAATTGGGGCGACTGGCCGGGGAGCTGTTTTTT. The full variable domain, its missing parts supplied by reference TRBV11-2 and TRBJ2-2, is EAGVAQSPRYKIIEKRQSVAFWCNPISGHATLYWYQQILGQGPKLLIQFQNNGVVDDSQLPKDRFSAERLKGVDSTLKIQPAKLEDSAVYLCASSQLGRLAGELFFGEGSRLTVL.

The chain couples TRBV5-6 to TRBJ2-7; D is unresolved. CDR3 length: 13 amino acids. Trimming pared 1 base from V and 3 bases from J, leaving 8 bases between. CDR1 SGHDT and CDR2 YYEEEE come from the germline V gene. As DNA, the CDR3 is TGTGCCAGCAGCTTGTATAGTAGCTACGAGCAGTACTTC. It codes for CASSLYSSYEQYF.